This is a list of T cell receptor beta chains from one sample in a study of early T cells in non-severe SARS-CoV-2 infection. TCRdb re-called the 5' RACE reads with MiXCR, one entry per CDR3 protein. Among fewer than 55,000 distinct CDR3 sequences, under 7.5% were seen once, and the ten largest hold about a fifth. The material was whole blood, obtained at baseline. The receptors come from an adult who was a healthcare worker with PCR-confirmed SARS-CoV-2 infection or an uninfected control (not recorded which). Both conserved end residues are part of each CDR3. A D gene is named only where the DNA matches it firmly. Rows give clone size only sometimes, using once, few, many, or a class for an expanded clone.

.	TRBJ2-7	TRBV20-1	.	13	TGCAGTGCAAAAGGACCGAAGCCTGGCGAGCAGTACTTC	CSAKGPKPGEQYF
.	TRBJ1-1	TRBV15	many	12	TGTGCCACCAGCGAGTCAAACACTGAAGCTTTCTTT	CATSESNTEAFF
.	TRBJ2-3	TRBV5-5	many	15	TGTGCCAGCAGCTTGCGGCCCCTAACCACAGATACGCAGTATTTT	CASSLRPLTTDTQYF
.	TRBJ2-7	TRBV20-1	many	13	TGCAGTGCTAGAGGGGACTCCCCTAGAGAGCAGTACTTC	CSARGDSPREQYF
.	TRBJ2-7	TRBV4-3	many	16	TGCGCCAGCAGCCAAGATCGTGGGACCCGGTCTGACGAGCAGTACTTC	CASSQDRGTRSDEQYF
.	TRBJ1-2	TRBV29-1	many	13	TGCAGCGTTGATGGCGTAGGGGCGGTTGGCTACACCTTC	CSVDGVGAVGYTF
.	TRBJ2-1	TRBV20-1	.	12	TGCAGTGCGAACAGGGCCTACAATGAGCAGTTCTTC	CSANRAYNEQFF
.	TRBJ1-5	TRBV3-1	few	12	TGTGCCAGCAGCCAGGGCAATCAGCCCCAGCATTTT	CASSQGNQPQHF
.	TRBJ2-3	TRBV20-1	few	13	TGCAGTGCTGAACTAGAGGGACGAGATACGCAGTATTTT	CSAELEGRDTQYF
.	TRBJ1-1	TRBV29-1	few	12	TGCAGCGCGGACCACCGGGACACTGAAGCTTTCTTT	CSADHRDTEAFF
.	TRBJ2-7	TRBV13	many	15	TGTGCCAGCAGCTCCACGGACGGGCCCTCCTACGAGCAGTACTTC	CASSSTDGPSYEQYF
.	TRBJ2-1	TRBV5-1	.	15	TGCGCCAGCAGCCCCCACTCGGGGAGGAACAATGAGCAGTTCTTC	CASSPHSGRNNEQFF
.	TRBJ2-3	TRBV5-6	.	16	TGTGCCAGCAGCTTGGCCGAGGCAGGAGGAACAGATACGCAGTATTTT	CASSLAEAGGTDTQYF
TRBD2	TRBJ2-1	TRBV7-8	many	16	TGTGCCAGCAGCATCTCACTAGCGGTTAACTACAATGAGCAGTTCTTC	CASSISLAVNYNEQFF
.	TRBJ1-5	TRBV6-6	many	15	TGTGCCAGCAGTTACCCTGACAGTCACCTACTCCCCCAGCATTTT	CASSYPDSHLLPQHF
TRBD1	TRBJ2-7	TRBV4-1	many	11	TGCGCCAGCAGCCAAGGACAGGGTGAGTTCTTC	CASSQGQGEFF
.	TRBJ1-1	TRBV12-3/TRBV12-4	many	14	TGTGCCAGCAGTCCAACAGGGTCGGGAACTGAAGCTTTCTTT	CASSPTGSGTEAFF
.	TRBJ1-1	TRBV29-1	few	14	TGCAGCGTAACAAAGGGGACTAGGAACACTGAAGCTTTCTTT	CSVTKGTRNTEAFF
TRBD2	TRBJ2-5	TRBV6-6	few	14	TGTGCCAGCAGTTCCGGGGGGAGGCGAGAGACCCAGTACTTC	CASSSGGRRETQYF
.	TRBJ2-7	TRBV29-1	.	14	TGCAGCGTCGTACTAGCCCAGAGCTCCTACGAGCAGTACTTC	CSVVLAQSSYEQYF
TRBD1	TRBJ2-5	TRBV7-9	few	13	TGTGCCAGCAGCCCGGGACAGCCCCGGGCCCAGTACTTC	CASSPGQPRAQYF
.	TRBJ2-7	TRBV3-1	.	16	TGTGCCAGCAGCCAAGGGGGCCTCTGGTCCATGTACGAGCAGTACTTC	CASSQGGLWSMYEQYF
.	TRBJ1-1	TRBV7-9	many	11	TGTGCCAGCAGCTTAGCGTTTCACGCTTTCTTT	CASSLAFHAFF
.	TRBJ2-1	TRBV5-4	medium-sized	14	TGTGCCAGCAGCTTTCTCGACCATGCCAATGAGCAGTTCTTC	CASSFLDHANEQFF
TRBD1	TRBJ2-3	TRBV10-3	many	18	TGTGCCATCAGCACTCCCTCGGGACAGGGGGCGCACATAGATACGCAGTATTTT	CAISTPSGQGAHIDTQYF
TRBD1	TRBJ1-1	TRBV5-5	many	14	TGTGCCAGCAGCGGACCGGGACAGAGGCCTACAGCTTTCTTT	CASSGPGQRPTAFF
.	TRBJ1-1	TRBV6-5	.	15	TGTGCCAGCAGTTACTCGCCAGGGTGGAACACTGAAGCTTTCTTT	CASSYSPGWNTEAFF
TRBD2	TRBJ2-5	TRBV28	few	18	TGTGCCAGCAGTTTAACCCTAGCGGGAAACCCTTTGGGGGAGACCCAGTACTTC	CASSLTLAGNPLGETQYF
TRBD2	TRBJ2-2	TRBV12-3/TRBV12-4	few	16	TGTGCCAGCGGACTCCTAGCGGGGGTGAACACCGGGGAGCTGTTTTTT	CASGLLAGVNTGELFF
TRBD2	TRBJ2-5	TRBV5-1	few	15	TGCGCCAGCAGCCCGGGACTAGCGGGGAAAGAGACCCAGTACTTC	CASSPGLAGKETQYF
TRBD2	TRBJ2-1	TRBV20-1	many	16	TGCAGTGCTAGACTTCCAGAGCGGGAAGCCTACAATGAGCAGTTCTTC	CSARLPEREAYNEQFF
.	TRBJ2-7	TRBV6-6	many	15	TGTGCCAGCAGGAACGCCGCACAGAAGGCTAGTGAGCAGTACTTC	CASRNAAQKASEQYF
TRBD1	TRBJ1-1	TRBV7-9	.	13	TGTGCTAGCGGGACAGGGCTTTACACTGAAGCTTTCTTT	CASGTGLYTEAFF
TRBD2	TRBJ2-4	TRBV4-3	few	19	TGCGCCAGCAGCCAAGCTGGGAGGGCGGGCATTGCGGCCAAAAACATTCAGTACTTC	CASSQAGRAGIAAKNIQYF
TRBD2	TRBJ2-2	TRBV6-4	.	14	TGTGCCAGCTCTAGCGGGGAATACACCGGGGAGCTGTTTTTT	CASSSGEYTGELFF